The 28 T cell receptor beta chains below come from one sample, sequenced in a study of cytomegalovirus exposure and HLA in healthy donors. Profiled with immunoSEQ multiplex PCR; TCRdb holds only in-frame clones, not every one. This sample has 120,000 or so clones, with roughly 90% found just once. The sequenced material came from PBMCs. All receptors derive from a woman under 30 in good health and CMV-seronegative.

The gene calls are TRBV7-9 and TRBJ1-4; D gene uncertain. This CDR3 spans 13 amino acids. The germline V gene has CDR1 SEHNR and CDR2 FQNEAQ (reference sequence). V was trimmed by 5 bases and J by 7 bases, leaving 11 bases between them. The CDR3 region is CASSPLGREKLFF. The CDR3 region has the DNA TGTGCCAGCAGCCCTCTAGGCCGTGAAAAACTGTTTTTT.

The CDR3 DNA is TGTGCCAGCAGCGTAGGGGTGACAGGGGTCACCGGGGAGCTGTTTTTT. This translates into CASSVGVTGVTGELFF. The gene calls are TRBV9 and TRBJ2-2, with 8 bases fitting TRBD1. The ends lost 0 bases at V and 4 bases at J; junction bases unmatched: 5. Germline V CDR1 and CDR2: SGDLS, YYNGEE. The CDR3 spans 16 residues.

The J gene is TRBJ2-7, the V gene TRBV6-6, with a weak D call TRBD1 (6 bases). Germline V gives CDR1 MNHNY, CDR2 SVGAGI (reference sequence). V lost 6 bases and J 2 bases, leaving 17 bases between the germline ends. The CDR3 runs 15 residues. The CDR3 loop is CASRLRGLITYEQYF. The CDR3 region has the DNA TGTGCCAGCAGACTCAGGGGTCTGATAACCTACGAGCAGTACTTC.

The chain couples TRBV15 to TRBJ1-5; TRBD1 matches 7 bases. V was pared by 1 base and J by 3 bases, with 6 bases of the junction left unmatched. Germline V CDR1 and CDR2: LNHNV, YYDKDF (reference sequence). The length of the CDR3 is 16 residues. The chain's CDR3 is CATSRAPGQFNQPQHF. In nucleotides, the CDR3 is TGTGCCACCAGCAGAGCTCCGGGACAGTTCAATCAGCCCCAGCATTTT. Full variable domain (outside the CDR3, taken from reference TRBV15 and TRBJ1-5): DAMVIQNPRYQVTQFGKPVTLSCSQTLNHNVMYWYQQKSSQAPKLLFHYYDKDFNNEADTPDNFQSRRPNTSFCFLDIRSPGLGDTAMYLCATSRAPGQFNQPQHFGDGTRLSIL.

V and J are TRBV15 and TRBJ1-5; D is perhaps TRBD1 (5 bases). This CDR3 spans 16 amino acids. Germline CDR1 is LNHNV and CDR2 is YYDKDF (reference sequence). Trimming cost V 3 bases and J 6 bases, with 18 bases left between them. The CDR3 here is CATSSRRMGRGQPQHF. CDR3 bases: TGTGCCACCAGCAGCCGCAGGATGGGGAGGGGTCAGCCCCAGCATTTT.

The chain uses TRBV7-2 and TRBJ1-1, with D possibly TRBD1 on 6 matching bases. The V and J ends lost 5 bases and 1 base respectively, with 14 bases between them. The germline CDR1 and CDR2 sequences are SGHTA and FQGNSA. The length of the CDR3 is 15 residues. CDR3 sequence: CASSNPDRPNTEAFF. The CDR3 bases are TGTGCCAGCAGCAACCCCGACAGGCCGAACACTGAAGCTTTCTTT.

V and J are TRBV9 and TRBJ2-1; 7 bases align to TRBD2. This CDR3 region has 18 residues. J lost 3 bases, V lost 0 bases, and 12 bases had no gene match. Germline loops: CDR1 SGDLS, CDR2 YYNGEE. The CDR3 DNA follows: TGTGCCAGCAGCGTAGGGGCCGCGGGGCTAGCGGACTACAATGAGCAGTTCTTC. Translation: CASSVGAAGLADYNEQFF.

The V call is TRBV11-2, the J call TRBJ2-7; D gene unclear. CDR1 and CDR2 (germline): SGHAT, FQNNGV. The CDR3 consists of 15 residues. V lost 0 bases and J lost 6, with 15 bases in between. The CDR3: CASSLDFKPYGEQYF. CDR3 nucleotides: TGTGCCAGCAGCTTAGACTTTAAACCTTACGGCGAGCAGTACTTC.

The chain links TRBV6-1 to TRBJ2-1, with a weak D call TRBD2 (6 bases). CDR1 MNHNS and CDR2 SASEGT come from the germline V gene. CDR3 size: 14 residues. The V gene lost 7 bases and the J gene lost 6 bases, with 16 bases spanning the gap. CDR3 sequence reads: CASTSTGVGNEQFF. The CDR3, as DNA: TGTGCCAGCACAAGTACGGGAGTCGGCAATGAGCAGTTCTTC.

Worth noting for this clone: The sample contains more than one DNA sequence encoding this CDR3. The chain employs TRBV4-2 and TRBJ2-5; tentatively, D is TRBD1 (6 bases). The CDR3 spans 14 residues. With 0 bases removed from V and 5 bases from J, the gap between germline ends came to 10 bases. In germline, CDR1 is LGHNA, CDR2 YNFKEQ. CDR3: CASSQEGQGETQYF. CDR3 DNA sequence: TGTGCCAGCAGCCAAGAGGGGCAGGGGGAGACCCAGTACTTC.

A single count supports this clone. This sequence joins TRBV10-3 and TRBJ2-7, with a tentative D call TRBD2 (6 bases). The V gene's germline CDR1 is ENHRY and CDR2 SYGVKD. The CDR3 contains 14 residues. V lost 3 bases and J lost 5, with 14 bases in between. CDR3 in amino acids: CAISDGGSGDEQYF. CDR3 nucleotide sequence: TGTGCCATCAGTGATGGGGGGAGTGGGGACGAGCAGTACTTC.

The chain recombines TRBV7-9 with TRBJ2-3; D possibly corresponds to TRBD1 (6 bases). V was trimmed by 2 bases and J by 3 bases, leaving 21 bases between them. Germline-derived CDR1 and CDR2 are SEHNR and FQNEAQ (reference sequence). The CDR3 length is 18 residues. The CDR3 sequence is CASSLTAPGDRGTDTQYF. The CDR3 region has the DNA TGTGCCAGCAGCTTAACGGCTCCAGGGGACCGGGGAACAGATACGCAGTATTTT. Full variable domain (remainder filled in from reference TRBV7-9 and TRBJ2-3): DTGVSQNPRHKITKRGQNVTFRCDPISEHNRLYWYRQTLGQGPEFLTYFQNEAQLEKSRLLSDRFSAERPKGSFSTLEIQRTEQGDSAMYLCASSLTAPGDRGTDTQYFGPGTRLTVL.

This chain links TRBV14 with TRBJ2-2; D gene ambiguous. Trimming removed 4 bases from V and 1 base from J, with 7 bases in between. Germline V CDR1 and CDR2: SGHDN, FVKESK. CDR3 length: 14 amino acids. The CDR3 bases are TGTGCCAGCAGCCGAAACAGGAACACCGGGGAGCTGTTTTTT. Translation: CASSRNRNTGELFF.

This clone has just one count. The gene calls are TRBV15 and TRBJ2-5, with 14 nucleotides matching TRBD2. CDR1 and CDR2 (germline): LNHNV, YYDKDF (reference sequence). The V and J ends lost 1 base and 5 bases, in that order; junction bases with no gene match: 9. This CDR3 spans 18 amino acids. Written as DNA, the CDR3 is TGTGCCACCAGCAGAGGGCGACTAGCGGGAGGGCAGGGGGAGACCCAGTACTTC. This translates into CATSRGRLAGGQGETQYF.

The rearrangement joins TRBV5-1 to TRBJ1-2; tentatively, D is TRBD1 (5 bases). V was cut by 5 bases and J by 3 bases, with 8 bases left in between. The germline V gene has CDR1 SGHRS and CDR2 YFSETQ. The CDR3 length is 12 residues. The CDR3 region is CASRQGDYGYTF. As DNA, the CDR3 is TGCGCCAGCAGGCAGGGTGACTATGGCTACACCTTC.

The chain is built from TRBV9 and TRBJ1-4; 8 nucleotides line up with TRBD1. The CDR3 covers 15 residues. V was clipped by 2 bases and J by 7 bases; unmatched bases: 7. The germline CDR1 and CDR2 sequences are SGDLS and YYNGEE. The CDR3 spells CASSVDRGVGEKLFF. For the CDR3, the DNA is TGTGCCAGCAGCGTCGACAGGGGTGTCGGTGAAAAACTGTTTTTT.

The chain recombines TRBV7-2 with TRBJ2-3; 9 positions agree with TRBD2. With V trimmed by 5 bases and J by 2 bases, 11 bases remained unmatched. This CDR3 contains 17 residues. CDR1 and CDR2 (germline): SGHTA, FQGNSA. The CDR3 DNA follows: TGTGCCAGCAGCATCACGTCGACTAGCGGATACACAGATACGCAGTATTTT. It translates to CASSITSTSGYTDTQYF.

The chain combines TRBV28 with TRBJ1-4; weak D call: TRBD1 (6 bases). V was shortened by 0 bases and J by 7 bases, with 6 bases between the two germline ends. The CDR3 is 13 residues long. Per germline, CDR1 MDHEN and CDR2 SYDVKM. Here the CDR3 DNA reads TGTGCCAGCAGTTTATGGACAGGTGAAAAACTGTTTTTT. Translation: CASSLWTGEKLFF.

The V call is TRBV18, the J call TRBJ2-7; 9 bases map to TRBD1. The V gene's germline CDR1 is KGHSH and CDR2 LQKENI. This CDR3 spans 14 amino acids. Trimming took 3 bases from V and 6 from J; bases not matched to a gene: 6. CDR3 region: CASSPGQGPGEQYF. CDR3 bases: TGTGCCAGCTCACCCGGACAGGGGCCTGGCGAGCAGTACTTC. Based on the CDR3 plus reference TRBV18 and TRBJ2-7, the full variable domain is NAGVMQNPRHLVRRRGQEARLRCSPMKGHSHVYWYRQLPEEGLKFMVYLQKENIIDESGMPKERFSAEFPKEGPSILRIQQVVRGDSAAYFCASSPGQGPGEQYFGPGTRLTVT.

J is TRBJ2-2 and V is TRBV4-1; 12 bases agree with TRBD2. The CDR3 length is 15 residues. Trimming cost V 1 base and J 8 bases; bases outside gene matches: 2. Germline CDR1 reads MGHRA; CDR2 reads YSYEKL. The CDR3 region is CASSQGLAGEGELFF. CDR3 nucleotides: TGCGCCAGCAGCCAAGGACTAGCGGGGGAAGGGGAGCTGTTTTTT.

V usage is TRBV6-5 and J usage is TRBJ1-2; D may be TRBD1 (6 bases). The CDR3 runs to 14 residues. Looked up from germline, CDR1 is MNHEY and CDR2 is SVGAGI. Trimming removed 2 bases at V and 8 bases at J, with 15 bases between. The CDR3 loop is CASSYSRGRGGYTF. The DNA for the CDR3 is TGTGCCAGCAGTTACAGCAGGGGACGAGGGGGCTACACCTTC.

The chain has TRBV9 and TRBJ2-7; D might be TRBD2 (6 bases). Germline CDR1 is SGDLS and CDR2 is YYNGEE. Trimming cost V 4 bases and J 1 base, with 15 bases left between them. CDR3 length: 15 amino acids. The CDR3 sequence is CASSPRGILSYEQYF. The CDR3 DNA sequence: TGTGCCAGCAGCCCTCGCGGGATATTATCCTACGAGCAGTACTTC.

The chain links TRBV6-1 to TRBJ2-1, with D perhaps TRBD2 (5 bases). This CDR3 region has 13 residues. V dropped 4 bases and J dropped 8 bases, with 12 bases sitting between them. Per the germline V gene, CDR1 is MNHNS and CDR2 is SASEGT. In nucleotides, the CDR3 is TGTGCCAGCAGTGTAATTCGGGGAGATGAGCAGTTCTTC. Residues: CASSVIRGDEQFF.

This clone appeared once. The chain couples TRBV4-3 to TRBJ1-5, with TRBD1 matching over 8 bases. Germline V CDR1 and CDR2: LGHNA, YSLEER. This CDR3 comprises 15 residues. J gave up 4 bases and V 2 bases, and 4 bases lay outside the gene matches. Here the CDR3 reads CASSQNGQGNQPQHF. The CDR3 nucleotides are TGCGCCAGCAGCCAAAACGGACAGGGAAATCAGCCCCAGCATTTT.

This chain joins TRBV5-6 and TRBJ1-4; a possible D gene is TRBD1 (6 bases). Deletions cut 3 bases from V and 8 bases from J, with 14 bases between. Germline CDR1 is SGHDT and CDR2 is YYEEEE. The CDR3 has 14 residues. The CDR3 here is CASSSSGGAEKLFF. The CDR3 nucleotides are TGTGCCAGCAGCTCCAGCGGGGGGGCCGAAAAACTGTTTTTT.

This clone was observed a handful of times. The V call is TRBV4-1, the J call TRBJ2-2; tentative D call: TRBD2 (6 bases). The V gene lost 0 bases and the J gene lost 5 bases, with 13 bases spanning the gap. The CDR3 has 16 amino acids. Germline values: CDR1 MGHRA, CDR2 YSYEKL. The CDR3 is CASSQDGLAGTGELFF. DNA for the CDR3: TGCGCCAGCAGCCAAGATGGGCTCGCGGGGACCGGGGAGCTGTTTTTT.

Only a few counts were recorded for this clone. The V call is TRBV4-3, the J call TRBJ2-7, with D tentatively TRBD1 (6 bases). Germline V lookup: CDR1 LGHNA, CDR2 YSLEER. This CDR3 spans 15 amino acids. The ends were cut back, 3 bases at V and 4 bases at J, with 16 bases in the middle. CDR3 in DNA: TGCGCCAGCAGCCAGGGTACAACCACAGGGTACGAGCAGTACTTC. Protein sequence: CASSQGTTTGYEQYF.

V and J are TRBV30 and TRBJ1-6, with 9 bases fitting TRBD1. The V gene end was trimmed by 0 bases and the J gene end by 6 bases; junction bases not matched to a gene: 9. This CDR3 has 17 residues. Germline V gene data show CDR1 as GTSNPN and CDR2 as SVGIG (reference sequence). The CDR3 DNA is TGTGCCTGGAGTGTTTATGGGACAGGGATGGTTAATTCACCCCTCCACTTT. This codes for CAWSVYGTGMVNSPLHF.